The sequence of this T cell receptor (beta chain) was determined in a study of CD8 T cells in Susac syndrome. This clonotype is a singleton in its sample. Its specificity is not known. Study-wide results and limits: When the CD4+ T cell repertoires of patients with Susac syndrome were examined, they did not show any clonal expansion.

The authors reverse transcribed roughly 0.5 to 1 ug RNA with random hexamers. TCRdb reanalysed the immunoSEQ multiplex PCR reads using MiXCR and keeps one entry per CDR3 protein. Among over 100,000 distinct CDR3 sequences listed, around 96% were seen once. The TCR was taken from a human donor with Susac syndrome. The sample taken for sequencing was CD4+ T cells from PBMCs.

Here the CDR3 reads CASSQGWELNEQFF. CDR3 DNA sequence: TGTGCCAGCAGCCAAGGATGGGAACTCAATGAGCAGTTCTTC. The J gene is TRBJ2-1, the V gene TRBV3-1; the D is unclear. CDR1 LGHDT and CDR2 YNNKEL come from the germline V gene (reference sequence). V lost 1 base and J lost 6, with 10 bases in between. The CDR3 is 14 amino acids.